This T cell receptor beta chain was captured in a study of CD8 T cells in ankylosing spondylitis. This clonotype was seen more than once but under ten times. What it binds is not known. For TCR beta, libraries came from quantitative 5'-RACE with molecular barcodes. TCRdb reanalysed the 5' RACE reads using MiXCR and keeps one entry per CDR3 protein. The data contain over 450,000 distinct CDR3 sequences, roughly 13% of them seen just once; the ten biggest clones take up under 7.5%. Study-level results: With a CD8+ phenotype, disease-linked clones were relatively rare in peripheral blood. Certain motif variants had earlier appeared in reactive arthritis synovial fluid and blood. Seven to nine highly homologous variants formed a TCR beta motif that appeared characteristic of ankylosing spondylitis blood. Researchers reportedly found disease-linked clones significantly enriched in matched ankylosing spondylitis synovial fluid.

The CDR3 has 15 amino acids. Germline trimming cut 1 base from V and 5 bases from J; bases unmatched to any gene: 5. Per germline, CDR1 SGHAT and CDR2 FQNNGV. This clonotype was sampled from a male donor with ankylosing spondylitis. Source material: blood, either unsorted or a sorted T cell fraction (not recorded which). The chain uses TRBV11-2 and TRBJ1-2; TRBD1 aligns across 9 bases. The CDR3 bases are TGTGCCAGCAGCTTAGGGGGACAGGGAAGTTATGGCTACACCTTC. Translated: CASSLGGQGSYGYTF.